This T cell receptor (beta chain) was recorded in a study of monozygotic twins with inflammatory bowel disease. Whole blood without T cell sorting served as the source of isolated total RNA. Germline-derived CDR1 and CDR2 are SGHDN and FVKESK. The CDR3 sequence is 18 residues long. General study findings and limits: Patient repertoires may carry noise from differing immunosuppressive treatments.

Per sample, reverse transcription was split into eight reactions. TCRdb reanalyzed the 5' RACE reads and collapses them to one entry per CDR3 protein, without DNA. The sample data list about 330,000 distinct CDR3 sequences. Note on this clonotype: Its specificity is unknown.

The sequencing input was blood. The V call is TRBV14, the J call TRBJ1-5; TCRdb names TRBD1, which stays unverified in the absence of DNA. The TCR originated in a human donor with ulcerative colitis or Crohn's disease, or a healthy co-twin of an affected twin (not recorded which). CDR3 sequence: CASSHGTGGGKGVQPQHF. Together with reference TRBV14 and TRBJ1-5, the CDR3 gives the full variable domain: EAGVTQFPSHSVIEKGQTVTLRCDPISGHDNLYWYRRVMGKEIKFLLHFVKESKQDESGMPNNRFLAERTGGTYSTLKVQPAELEDSGVYFCASSHGTGGGKGVQPQHFGDGTRLSIL.